This passage covers 29 T cell receptor beta chains from one sample sequenced in a study of pediatric ulcerative colitis. The protocol was immunoSEQ multiplex PCR, while the TCRdb copy is restricted to in-frame clones and leaves out a portion. The sample has under 70,000 clones; 75% to 90% are singletons. Input material: blood. The receptors come from a boy younger than 18 who was a control in a study of pediatric ulcerative colitis.

The chain is built from TRBV9 and TRBJ2-2; either TRBD1 or TRBD2 may fit D (5 bases each). CDR1 is SGDLS, CDR2 YYNGEE, per germline. V lost 3 bases, J lost 5 bases, and 14 bases lay in between. The CDR3 is made up of 15 amino acids. CDR3 protein: CASSDRGRETGELFF. Here the CDR3 DNA reads TGTGCCAGCAGCGACCGGGGCCGGGAAACCGGGGAGCTGTTTTTT.

The chain links TRBV19 to TRBJ2-3, with 8 positions matching TRBD1. The germline gives CDR1 LNHDA, CDR2 SQIVND (reference sequence). J gave up 2 bases and V 6 bases, and 7 bases lay outside the gene matches. This CDR3 comprises 15 residues. This CDR3 is CASREGTGLTDTQYF. For the CDR3, the DNA is TGTGCCAGTAGGGAAGGGACAGGCCTCACAGATACGCAGTATTTT.

This chain links TRBV28 with TRBJ1-2, with 7 bases identical to TRBD1. Germline CDR1 reads MDHEN; CDR2 reads SYDVKM. The CDR3 totals 13 residues. The ends lost 5 bases at V and 4 bases at J; junction bases unmatched: 4. As DNA, the CDR3 is TGTGCCAGCAGTACAGGGGACCTCTATGGCTACACCTTC. As protein: CASSTGDLYGYTF.

This CDR3 is CASSPNRVPTDTQYF. CDR3 bases: TGTGCCAGCAGCCCAAACCGGGTCCCCACAGATACGCAGTATTTT. V usage is TRBV7-9 and J usage is TRBJ2-3; D is uncertain. Germline values: CDR1 SEHNR, CDR2 FQNEAQ (reference sequence). The CDR3 is 15 amino acids. Trimming cost V 5 bases and J 2 bases, with 14 bases left between them.

In its sample, this clone was seen a few times. The J gene is TRBJ1-1, the V gene TRBV27; D is possibly TRBD1 (6 bases). Between the trimmed V and J ends, which lost 5 bases and 1 base, there was a span of 11 bases. Germline lookup yields CDR1 MNHEY and CDR2 SMNVEV (reference sequence). The CDR3 extends over 14 amino acids. The CDR3, as DNA: TGTGCCAGCAGTCCCCAGGACAGGAACACTGAAGCTTTCTTT. It codes for CASSPQDRNTEAFF.

The V gene is TRBV5-4, the J gene TRBJ2-1, with a tentative D call TRBD2 (5 bases). The CDR3 totals 12 residues. Between the trimmed V and J ends, which lost 0 bases and 10 bases, there was a span of 8 bases. Per germline, CDR1 SGHNT and CDR2 YYREEE (reference sequence). DNA of the CDR3: TGTGCCAGCAGCTTGGCGAGCGGCGAGCAGTTCTTC. It translates to CASSLASGEQFF.

In this sample, this clone turned up a few times. This chain joins TRBV5-1 and TRBJ1-5; no clear D gene. The germline gives CDR1 SGHRS, CDR2 YFSETQ. V lost 0 bases to trimming and J lost 9 bases, with 13 bases between them. CDR3 size: 14 residues. The CDR3 protein is CASSLAGGASPQHF. The CDR3 nucleotides are TGCGCCAGCAGCTTGGCGGGCGGAGCATCGCCCCAGCATTTT.

This clone appeared a few times. The V and J genes are TRBV5-3 and TRBJ2-3; D remains unclear. TRBV5-3 is known as an ORF, though its function is uncertain. Trimming took off 2 bases at V and 6 bases at J, with 10 bases between the two ends. The CDR3 length is 13 residues. The CDR3 bases are TGTGCCAGAAGCTTCAACCCCAACGATACGCAGTATTTT. Translating it yields CARSFNPNDTQYF.

J is TRBJ2-7 and V is TRBV4-1; 8 bases align to TRBD1. This CDR3 region has 14 residues. J lost 4 bases, V lost 1 base, and 3 bases had no gene match. The germline CDR1 and CDR2 sequences are MGHRA and YSYEKL. CDR3 in DNA: TGCGCCAGCAGCCAAGGGACAGGGATTTACGAGCAGTACTTC. Its protein product is CASSQGTGIYEQYF.

The V gene is TRBV6-1, the J gene TRBJ1-2; TRBD1 matches at 12 bases. This CDR3 has 16 amino acids. The V segment lost 3 bases and the J segment 7 bases; nucleotides outside the gene matches: 9. The germline V gene has CDR1 MNHNS and CDR2 SASEGT. The CDR3 DNA sequence: TGTGCCAGCAGTGATAATGTCGGGACAGGGGGCTCTGGCTACACCTTC. Encoded protein: CASSDNVGTGGSGYTF.

There are a few counts of this clone. The J gene is TRBJ2-3, the V gene TRBV7-6, with 8 bases aligning to TRBD1. CDR1 SGHVS and CDR2 FNYEAQ come from the germline V gene. V was clipped by 5 bases and J by 1 base; unmatched bases: 5. The CDR3 extends over 15 amino acids. The CDR3 nucleotides are TGTGCCAGCAGCGCCGGACAGGGAGGCACAGATACGCAGTATTTT. Amino acids: CASSAGQGGTDTQYF. Full variable domain (outside the CDR3, taken from reference TRBV7-6 and TRBJ2-3): GAGVSQSPRYKVTKRGQDVALRCDPISGHVSLYWYRQALGQGPEFLTYFNYEAQQDKSGLPNDRFSAERPEGSISTLTIQRTEQRDSAMYRCASSAGQGGTDTQYFGPGTRLTVL.

The chain combines TRBV7-2 with TRBJ1-1; the D gene is possibly TRBD1 (5 bases). CDR1 is SGHTA and CDR2 is FQGNSA in the germline V gene. The CDR3 spans 15 residues. Trimming pared 5 bases from V and 4 bases from J, leaving 17 bases between. The CDR3 spells CASSLEKPRGTEAFF. CDR3 coding DNA: TGTGCCAGCAGCCTCGAAAAACCGAGGGGCACTGAAGCTTTCTTT.

This chain links TRBV11-2 with TRBJ1-1; 7 bases fit TRBD1. V was pared by 5 bases and J by 6 bases, with 9 bases of the junction left unmatched. The CDR3 contains 14 residues. Per the germline V gene, CDR1 is SGHAT and CDR2 is FQNNGV. The CDR3 sequence is CASSRDRTIPEAFF. CDR3 nucleotides: TGTGCCAGCAGCCGGGACAGAACTATCCCTGAAGCTTTCTTT.

This rearrangement joins TRBV6-5 to TRBJ1-2; D ambiguous. The CDR3 sequence is 13 residues long. The germline V and J ends were trimmed by 6 bases and 2 bases, with 10 bases remaining between them. The germline V gene encodes CDR1 MNHEY and CDR2 SVGAGI. CDR3 DNA: TGTGCCAGCAGCTCGACGGACAACTATGGCTACACCTTC. Its protein product is CASSSTDNYGYTF.

The chain is built from TRBV7-9 and TRBJ1-1; D might be TRBD1 (5 bases). V lost 5 bases to trimming and J lost 6 bases, with 13 bases between them. The length of the CDR3 is 13 residues. Germline V gene lookup returns CDR1 SEHNR and CDR2 FQNEAQ (reference sequence). This CDR3 is CASSQYTGAEAFF. The CDR3 DNA follows: TGTGCCAGCAGCCAGTACACGGGGGCTGAAGCTTTCTTT.

The chain has TRBV11-3 and TRBJ1-1, with D unresolved. Between the trimmed V and J ends, which lost 2 bases and 7 bases, there was a span of 11 bases. Per germline, CDR1 SGHNT and CDR2 YENEEA. The length of the CDR3 is 13 residues. The DNA for the CDR3 is TGTGCCAGCAGCTTAACTGGGTTTAATGAAGCTTTCTTT. This encodes CASSLTGFNEAFF.

The rearrangement uses TRBV28 and TRBJ2-7; no reliable D call. The germline V gene encodes CDR1 MDHEN and CDR2 SYDVKM. The CDR3 has 12 amino acids. Between the trimmed V and J ends, which lost 6 bases and 5 bases, there was a span of 11 bases. The CDR3 loop reads CASSSGVNEQYF. CDR3 in DNA: TGTGCCAGCAGCTCGGGCGTCAACGAGCAGTACTTC.

V is TRBV7-8 and J is TRBJ2-5; 7 positions match TRBD1. V lost 1 base, J lost 5 bases, and 4 bases stayed unmatched. CDR1 SGHVS and CDR2 FQNEAQ come from the germline V gene. This CDR3 has 14 residues. CDR3 loop: CASSLDNRGETQYF. DNA of the CDR3: TGTGCCAGCAGCTTAGATAACAGGGGCGAGACCCAGTACTTC.

The gene calls are TRBV7-6 and TRBJ1-1; D is undetermined. This CDR3 is 13 amino acids long. With 1 base removed from V and 3 bases from J, the gap between germline ends came to 6 bases. Germline V CDR1 and CDR2: SGHVS, FNYEAQ. CDR3: CASSLGGDTEAFF. The CDR3 DNA reads TGTGCCAGCAGCTTAGGTGGAGACACTGAAGCTTTCTTT.

The V gene is TRBV5-1, the J gene TRBJ2-7, with unresolved D. This CDR3 is 15 amino acids long. The germline V gene has CDR1 SGHRS and CDR2 YFSETQ. V lost 0 bases and J lost 3, with 13 bases in between. CDR3 nucleotides: TGCGCCAGCAGCTTGGATAACTTTGTATTCTACGAGCAGTACTTC. Translation: CASSLDNFVFYEQYF.

The chain joins TRBV19 to TRBJ2-1; 8 nucleotides agree with TRBD1. The CDR3 consists of 14 residues. Germline V gives CDR1 LNHDA, CDR2 SQIVND (reference sequence). After removal of 7 bases from V and 6 bases from J, the junction contained 8 bases not matched to a gene. The CDR3 region is CASNSDRASNEQFF. CDR3 DNA: TGTGCCAGTAATTCGGACAGGGCGAGCAATGAGCAGTTCTTC.

This clone was recorded only once. V is TRBV10-3 and J is TRBJ2-7; D gene unclear. V lost 0 bases and J 2 bases, leaving 14 bases between the germline ends. CDR1 and CDR2 from the germline V gene are ENHRY and SYGVKD. This CDR3 is built from 16 residues. CDR3 region: CAISESAGRFTYEQYF. CDR3 sequence (DNA): TGTGCCATCAGTGAGTCCGCAGGCAGGTTTACCTACGAGCAGTACTTC.

The sample holds a few counts of this clone. The chain recombines TRBV11-2 with TRBJ2-7, with TRBD2 matching 9 bases. The CDR3 extends over 15 amino acids. Germline values: CDR1 SGHAT, CDR2 FQNNGV. Trimming cost V 3 bases and J 5 bases; bases outside gene matches: 8. The CDR3 sequence is CASSFLTGTSNEQYF. The CDR3 DNA sequence: TGTGCCAGCAGCTTTCTAACCGGGACTAGCAACGAGCAGTACTTC.

This clone was detected only once. CDR3: CASSLEGGETQYF. DNA for the CDR3: TGCGCCAGCAGCTTGGAGGGCGGAGAGACCCAGTACTTC. The chain employs TRBV5-1 and TRBJ2-5, with no clear D. CDR3 size: 13 residues. Germline CDR1 and CDR2: SGHRS and YFSETQ. Trimming took 0 bases from V and 4 from J, leaving 7 bases between them.

The chain joins TRBV10-1 to TRBJ2-2, with 7 nucleotides matching TRBD2. Germline-derived CDR1 and CDR2 are WNHNN and SYGVQD (reference sequence). Trimming took 4 bases from V and 0 from J; bases not matched to a gene: 8. The CDR3 consists of 17 residues. The CDR3 here is CASSARRGETNTGELFF. The CDR3 region has the DNA TGCGCCAGCAGTGCCCGCCGGGGGGAAACGAACACCGGGGAGCTGTTTTTT.

This clone was counted a few times. The rearrangement uses TRBV6-5 and TRBJ1-5, with D uncertain. The CDR3 has 15 residues. Looked up from germline, CDR1 is MNHEY and CDR2 is SVGAGI. Trimming pared 0 bases from V and 0 bases from J, leaving 6 bases between. CDR3 nucleotide sequence: TGTGCCAGCAGTTACTCGTCGGTTAGCAATCAGCCCCAGCATTTT. Protein sequence: CASSYSSVSNQPQHF.

The chain carries TRBV7-9 and TRBJ2-7, with D unresolved. Trimming left V 4 bases short and J 6 bases short, with 13 bases between. The CDR3 loop spans 13 amino acids. The germline V gene encodes CDR1 SEHNR and CDR2 FQNEAQ (reference sequence). CDR3 nucleotide sequence: TGTGCCAGCAGCTCCAGGTTGGGCTTCGAGCAGTACTTC. The encoded protein is CASSSRLGFEQYF.

The chain employs TRBV29-1 and TRBJ2-3; perhaps TRBD2 as D (5 bases). V was shortened by 4 bases and J by 2 bases, with 10 bases between the two germline ends. Germline V gives CDR1 SQVTM, CDR2 ANQGSEA. CDR3 length equals 13 residues. The CDR3 spells CSVAEGPTDTQYF. Here the CDR3 DNA reads TGCAGCGTTGCAGAGGGCCCCACAGATACGCAGTATTTT.

The chain carries TRBV5-1 and TRBJ1-2, with 11 bases lining up with TRBD1. Unmatched junction bases numbered 10, after V lost 5 bases and J lost 4 bases. This CDR3 spans 16 amino acids. Germline V gene sequence: CDR1 SGHRS, CDR2 YFSETQ. The CDR3 coding sequence is TGCGCCAGCAGATACGCCTGGACAGGGGGCCCCTATGGCTACACCTTC. This translates into CASRYAWTGGPYGYTF.